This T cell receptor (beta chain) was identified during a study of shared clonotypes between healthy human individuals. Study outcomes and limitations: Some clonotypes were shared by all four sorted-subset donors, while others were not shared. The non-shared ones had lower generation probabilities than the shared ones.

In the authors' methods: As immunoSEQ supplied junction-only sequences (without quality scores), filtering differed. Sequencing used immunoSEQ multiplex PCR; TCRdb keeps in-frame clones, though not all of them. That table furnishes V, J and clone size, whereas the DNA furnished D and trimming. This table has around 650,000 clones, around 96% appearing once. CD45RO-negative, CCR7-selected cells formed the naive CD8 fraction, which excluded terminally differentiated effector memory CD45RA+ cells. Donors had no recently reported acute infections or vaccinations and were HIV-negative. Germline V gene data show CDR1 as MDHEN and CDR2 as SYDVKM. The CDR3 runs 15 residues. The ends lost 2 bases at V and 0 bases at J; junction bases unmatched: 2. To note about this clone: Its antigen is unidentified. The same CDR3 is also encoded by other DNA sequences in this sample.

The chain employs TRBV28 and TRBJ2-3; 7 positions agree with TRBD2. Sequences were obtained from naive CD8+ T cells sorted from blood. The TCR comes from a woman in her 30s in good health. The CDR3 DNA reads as TGTGCCAGCAGTTTAGGACTAGTGAGCACAGATACGCAGTATTTT. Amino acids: CASSLGLVSTDTQYF.